A selection of T cell receptor beta chains follows, all from one sample in a study of T cells after yellow fever vaccination. TCRdb re-derived calls from the 5' RACE reads in MiXCR, one entry per CDR3 protein. Of approximately 250,000 distinct CDR3 sequences listed, around 5.3% are singletons. The sequenced sample was CD4+ T cells sorted from PBMCs, obtained on the day of the yellow fever booster vaccination. The source is a man between 18 and 29 years old who received the YFV17D yellow fever vaccine. The CDR3 runs from the conserved cysteine through the conserved F or W. D genes are given only for firm matches. A row's size may be missing; if present it is once, few, many or a size class.

v_gene	abundance	j_gene	d_gene	CDR3nt	CDR3aa
TRBV20-1	few	TRBJ1-1	NA	TGCAGTGCTACGCCGTATCGGGGCGCTGAAGCTTTCTTT	CSATPYRGAEAFF
TRBV5-1	many	TRBJ1-2	NA	TGCGCCAGCAGCACGCAGGGAGGAGGGTATGGCTACACCTTC	CASSTQGGGYGYTF
TRBV9	few	TRBJ2-5	TRBD2	TGTGCCAGCAGCGTAGGACTAGCGGGGGGTAGTGAGACCCAGTACTTC	CASSVGLAGGSETQYF
TRBV15	NA	TRBJ1-5	NA	TGTGCCACCAGCAGAGGAAGAGAGCCCCAGCATTTT	CATSRGREPQHF
TRBV7-6	NA	TRBJ2-3	NA	TGTGCCAGCAGCTTTAAAGGAGGGGGCCCAGATACGCAGTATTTT	CASSFKGGGPDTQYF
TRBV3-1	few	TRBJ1-5	NA	TGTGCCAGCAGCCAAGGGCTAAGGCAGCCCCAGCATTTT	CASSQGLRQPQHF
TRBV30	NA	TRBJ2-1	NA	TGTGCCTGGACCCGGGGTGAGCAGTTCTTC	CAWTRGEQFF
TRBV11-1	few	TRBJ1-1	NA	TGTGCCAGCAGCTTCCACGGGGCTGTCAGCACTGAAGCTTTCTTT	CASSFHGAVSTEAFF
TRBV5-1	NA	TRBJ2-5	NA	TGCGCCAGCAGTCGCATTCCAGAGACCCAGTACTTC	CASSRIPETQYF
TRBV6-6	NA	TRBJ2-1	TRBD2	TGTGCCAGCAGCCGTCCCGGGACTAGCGGGGGGCCTGTCCTCTTC	CASSRPGTSGGPVLF
TRBV7-2	many	TRBJ2-5	NA	TGTGCCAGCAGCTTTGGGTTCGGACAGTTGGTTTTCCAGTACTTC	CASSFGFGQLVFQYF
TRBV25-1	NA	TRBJ1-5	NA	TGTGCCAGCAGTGACAGTCGGGGCGGGAGCAATCAGCCCCAGCATTTT	CASSDSRGGSNQPQHF
TRBV10-3	few	TRBJ1-3	TRBD1	TGTGCCATCAGTGAGTCCCAGGGGGCAAACACCATATATTTT	CAISESQGANTIYF
TRBV7-2	few	TRBJ2-2	NA	TGTGCCAGCAGCTTCAGTGTTTTGGGGGAGCTGTTTTTT	CASSFSVLGELFF
TRBV4-2	NA	TRBJ2-1	NA	TGTGCCAGCAGCAAGGGAGGGGGGGCGGACAATGAGCAGTTCTTC	CASSKGGGADNEQFF
TRBV18	NA	TRBJ1-1	TRBD1	TGTGCCAGCTCGCGGAACCGGGACAGCCAAGCTTTCTTT	CASSRNRDSQAFF
TRBV25-1	NA	TRBJ2-5	NA	TGTGCCAGCAGTGAAAATCTAGTGGGACAAGAGACCCAGTACTTC	CASSENLVGQETQYF
TRBV4-1	few	TRBJ1-3	NA	TGCGCCAGCAGCCCAGTCTGGGGGGGGTCGGGAAACACCATATATTTT	CASSPVWGGSGNTIYF
TRBV27	many	TRBJ2-3	NA	NA	CASSSSANTFQGLGTDTQYF
TRBV4-1	many	TRBJ2-1	NA	TGCGCCAGCAGCCAAGGGAAGTCCATCTTAGGCGACAATGAGCAGTTCTTC	CASSQGKSILGDNEQFF
TRBV7-9	few	TRBJ2-1	NA	TGTGCCAGCAGCACCCGGGCGGCGAGCTACAATGAGCAGTTCTTC	CASSTRAASYNEQFF
TRBV12-3/TRBV12-4	NA	TRBJ1-5	NA	TGTGCCAGCAGTTTAGGGGGGAGGGGTCGGAAGCCCCAGCATTTT	CASSLGGRGRKPQHF
TRBV5-1	few	TRBJ2-4	NA	TGCGCCAGCAGCGCCTCCGGGACCGCCGGGGGAAACATTCAGTACTTC	CASSASGTAGGNIQYF
TRBV20-1	NA	TRBJ2-3	TRBD2	TGCAGTGCTTGGTCGGGCCTAGCGGGGGGGGATACGCAGTATTTT	CSAWSGLAGGDTQYF
TRBV18	NA	TRBJ1-1	NA	TGTGCCAGCTCGTACCAGGCGAACACTGAAGCTTTCTTT	CASSYQANTEAFF
TRBV20-1	few	TRBJ2-3	NA	TGCAGTGCCCCGACAGGCACAGATACGCAGTATTTT	CSAPTGTDTQYF
TRBV7-2	many	TRBJ2-1	TRBD1	TGTGCCAGCAGCTTATCAGGGGGAAAGTTCTTC	CASSLSGGKFF
TRBV29-1	many	TRBJ2-3	NA	TGCAGCGTTGCGCACTCCGATACGCAGTATTTT	CSVAHSDTQYF
TRBV14	many	TRBJ2-3	NA	TGTGCCAGCAGCCGAGACCTCTCGGGGGCGCGAGATACGCAGTATTTT	CASSRDLSGARDTQYF
TRBV24-1	many	TRBJ2-1	TRBD2	TGTGCCACCAGTGACTTGACTAGCGGGGGCAATGAGCAGTTCTTC	CATSDLTSGGNEQFF
TRBV5-6	many	TRBJ1-1	NA	TGTGCCAGCAGCATGGACATCATGAACACTGAAGCTTTCTTT	CASSMDIMNTEAFF
TRBV4-2	NA	TRBJ1-1	NA	TGTGCCAGCAGCCAAGATAGGGACCTCACAATGAGAGCTGAAGCTTTCTTT	CASSQDRDLTMRAEAFF
TRBV7-2	many	TRBJ2-4	NA	TGTGCCAGCAGCTTAGGGGGTCAGGGAATTAAAAACATTCAGTACTTC	CASSLGGQGIKNIQYF
TRBV10-3	few	TRBJ2-3	NA	TGTGCCATCAGGGGCGGGGCGACCATGGGAGATACGCAGTATTTT	CAIRGGATMGDTQYF
TRBV7-2	NA	TRBJ1-1	NA	TGTGCCAGCAGCTTTAAATCCTACACTGAAGCTTTCTTT	CASSFKSYTEAFF
TRBV5-1	NA	TRBJ1-1	NA	TGCGCCAGCAGCTACGGCCTGGGGAACACTGAAGCTTTCTTT	CASSYGLGNTEAFF
TRBV5-1	NA	TRBJ2-5	NA	TGCGCCAGCAGCTTGTCGGCATTGGAGACCCAGTACTTC	CASSLSALETQYF
TRBV29-1	few	TRBJ2-3	NA	TGCAGCGTTGGAAAGACAGCGAGCCCCACAGATACGCAGTATTTT	CSVGKTASPTDTQYF
TRBV5-1	NA	TRBJ2-1	TRBD2	TGCGCCAGCAGCTATGGACTAGGGAACAATGAGCAGTTCTTC	CASSYGLGNNEQFF
TRBV4-3	few	TRBJ2-5	TRBD1	TGCGCCAGCAGCCAGGGGGACAGGGGCCTCCAAGAGACCCAGTACTTC	CASSQGDRGLQETQYF
TRBV5-4	few	TRBJ2-3	TRBD2	TGTGCCAGCAGCTTTAGGCGGGGGATAGATACGCAGTATTTT	CASSFRRGIDTQYF